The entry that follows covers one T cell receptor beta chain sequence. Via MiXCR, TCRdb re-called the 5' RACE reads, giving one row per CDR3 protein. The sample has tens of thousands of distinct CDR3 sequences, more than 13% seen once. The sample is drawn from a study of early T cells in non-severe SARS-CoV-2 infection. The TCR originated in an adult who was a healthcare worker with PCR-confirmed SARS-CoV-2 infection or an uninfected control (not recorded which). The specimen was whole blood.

CDR3 amino acids: CASSPSGRSYGYTF. CDR3 nucleotide sequence: TGTGCCAGCAGTCCAAGTGGACGGAGCTATGGCTACACCTTC. This rearrangement joins TRBV11-2 to TRBJ1-2; D remains unclear. Germline loops: CDR1 SGHAT, CDR2 FQNNGV. The CDR3 is 14 amino acids. V lost 6 bases to trimming and J lost 4 bases, with 15 bases between them.